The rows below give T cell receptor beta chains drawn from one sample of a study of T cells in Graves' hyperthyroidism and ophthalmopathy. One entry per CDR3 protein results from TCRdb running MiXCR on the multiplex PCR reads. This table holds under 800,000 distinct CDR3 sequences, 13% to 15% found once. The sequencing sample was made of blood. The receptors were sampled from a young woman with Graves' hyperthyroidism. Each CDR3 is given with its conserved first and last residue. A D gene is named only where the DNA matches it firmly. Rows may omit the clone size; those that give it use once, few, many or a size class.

CDR3 protein: CASSIASRLGPYEQYF; CDR3 DNA: TGTGCCAGTAGTATTGCCTCCCGATTAGGTCCCTACGAGCAGTACTTC; J gene: TRBJ2-7; clone size: few; D gene: -; V gene: TRBV19
CDR3 protein: CASSASYTLNEQFF; CDR3 DNA: TGTGCCAGCAGTGCTAGCTATACACTCAATGAGCAGTTCTTC; J gene: TRBJ2-1; clone size: many; D gene: -; V gene: TRBV2
CDR3 protein: CSAPPRSGGQAVAKNIQYF; CDR3 DNA: TGCAGTGCCCCCCCGAGGAGCGGGGGTCAGGCCGTAGCCAAAAACATTCAGTACTTC; J gene: TRBJ2-4; clone size: few; D gene: TRBD2; V gene: TRBV20-1
CDR3 protein: CATSDFRDGYTF; CDR3 DNA: TGTGCCACCAGTGATTTCAGGGATGGCTACACCTTC; J gene: TRBJ1-2; clone size: many; D gene: -; V gene: TRBV24-1
CDR3 protein: CASSFRNGLAGLWLEQFF; CDR3 DNA: TGTGCCAGCAGCTTTCGAAATGGACTAGCGGGATTATGGCTTGAGCAGTTCTTC; J gene: TRBJ2-1; clone size: many; D gene: TRBD2; V gene: TRBV7-2
CDR3 protein: CASSQQGTGELFF; CDR3 DNA: TGTGCCAGCAGTCAGCAGGGGACCGGGGAGCTGTTTTTT; J gene: TRBJ2-2; clone size: once; D gene: -; V gene: TRBV5-4
CDR3 protein: CASSFDLGRPLHF; CDR3 DNA: TGCGCCAGCAGCTTTGATTTGGGGAGACCCCTCCACTTT; J gene: TRBJ1-6; clone size: few; D gene: -; V gene: TRBV5-1
CDR3 protein: CAIRNAGGGNEQFF; CDR3 DNA: TGTGCCATCCGGAACGCAGGGGGTGGAAATGAGCAGTTCTTC; J gene: TRBJ2-1; clone size: -; D gene: TRBD1; V gene: TRBV10-3
CDR3 protein: CSAPAHSGISTGELFF; CDR3 DNA: TGCAGTGCCCCAGCCCACAGCGGGATAAGCACCGGGGAGCTGTTTTTT; J gene: TRBJ2-2; clone size: -; D gene: TRBD2; V gene: TRBV20-1
CDR3 protein: CASSPGLAGFEQFF; CDR3 DNA: TGTGCCAGCAGCCCGGGACTAGCGGGTTTTGAGCAGTTCTTC; J gene: TRBJ2-1; clone size: many; D gene: TRBD2; V gene: TRBV11-3
CDR3 protein: CASSLVGEANVLTF; CDR3 DNA: TGTGCCAGCAGCTTAGTAGGGGAGGCCAACGTCCTGACTTTC; J gene: TRBJ2-6; clone size: -; D gene: -; V gene: TRBV13
CDR3 protein: CASSQGGPLYEQYF; CDR3 DNA: TGCGCCAGCAGCCAAGGAGGTCCTCTCTACGAGCAGTACTTC; J gene: TRBJ2-7; clone size: many; D gene: -; V gene: TRBV4-1
CDR3 protein: CASSLSLDRTNTGELFF; CDR3 DNA: TGTGCCAGCAGTTTATCCCTGGACAGAACGAACACCGGGGAGCTGTTTTTT; J gene: TRBJ2-2; clone size: many; D gene: -; V gene: TRBV12-3/TRBV12-4
CDR3 protein: CASSYSRVGQGIEAFF; CDR3 DNA: TGTGCCAGCAGTTACTCGAGAGTGGGACAGGGTATCGAAGCTTTCTTT; J gene: TRBJ1-1; clone size: -; D gene: TRBD1; V gene: TRBV6-2/TRBV6-3
CDR3 protein: CASSVAGRINEKLFF; CDR3 DNA: TGTGCCAGCAGCGTAGCCGGACGTATTAATGAAAAACTGTTTTTT; J gene: TRBJ1-4; clone size: -; D gene: -; V gene: TRBV9
CDR3 protein: CASSPNQIYGYTF; CDR3 DNA: TGTGCCAGCTCACCAAACCAGATATATGGCTACACCTTC; J gene: TRBJ1-2; clone size: few; D gene: -; V gene: TRBV18
CDR3 protein: CASSYLPVPPTRAFF; CDR3 DNA: TGTGCCAGCAGTTACTTACCGGTTCCCCCCACCCGAGCTTTCTTT; J gene: TRBJ1-1; clone size: many; D gene: -; V gene: TRBV6-5
CDR3 protein: CTSRLAGRQETQYF; CDR3 DNA: TGTACCAGCAGGCTAGCGGGGCGCCAAGAGACCCAGTACTTC; J gene: TRBJ2-5; clone size: -; D gene: TRBD2; V gene: TRBV6-1
CDR3 protein: CASSSQGSYEQYF; CDR3 DNA: TGTGCCAGCAGCTCTCAGGGGAGCTACGAGCAGTACTTC; J gene: TRBJ2-7; clone size: many; D gene: -; V gene: TRBV7-9
CDR3 protein: CASSPGLGQGAPSSYNEQFF; CDR3 DNA: TGTGCCAGCAGTCCCGGACTTGGACAGGGGGCCCCGAGCTCCTACAATGAGCAGTTCTTC; J gene: TRBJ2-1; clone size: many; D gene: TRBD1; V gene: TRBV28
CDR3 protein: CASSPPGRAGANNEQFF; CDR3 DNA: TGTGCCAGCTCACCACCGGGGAGAGCGGGGGCAAACAATGAGCAGTTCTTC; J gene: TRBJ2-1; clone size: many; D gene: TRBD2; V gene: TRBV18
CDR3 protein: CASSQAGAEGQPQHF; CDR3 DNA: TGTGCCAGCAGCCAAGCCGGGGCTGAAGGTCAGCCCCAGCATTTT; J gene: TRBJ1-5; clone size: many; D gene: -; V gene: TRBV3-1
CDR3 protein: CASSQGLWDYNEQFF; CDR3 DNA: TGTGCCAGCAGCCAAGGACTTTGGGACTACAATGAGCAGTTCTTC; J gene: TRBJ2-1; clone size: -; D gene: -; V gene: TRBV14
CDR3 protein: CASSLGLLAGLYF; CDR3 DNA: TGTGCCAGCAGTTTAGGCCTTCTAGCGGGACTGTACTTC; J gene: TRBJ2-7; clone size: many; D gene: TRBD2; V gene: TRBV12-3/TRBV12-4
CDR3 protein: CASSQVGELRANEKLFF; CDR3 DNA: TGCGCCAGCAGCCAAGTGGGCGAGCTCAGGGCTAATGAAAAACTGTTTTTT; J gene: TRBJ1-4; clone size: -; D gene: -; V gene: TRBV4-1
CDR3 protein: CASATGTDTGELFF; CDR3 DNA: TGTGCCAGCGCGACAGGGACGGACACCGGGGAGCTGTTTTTT; J gene: TRBJ2-2; clone size: many; D gene: TRBD1; V gene: TRBV9
CDR3 protein: CASISPRQRGQPQHF; CDR3 DNA: TGTGCCAGCATTTCGCCGAGACAGAGGGGTCAGCCCCAGCATTTT; J gene: TRBJ1-5; clone size: many; D gene: -; V gene: TRBV12-3/TRBV12-4
CDR3 protein: CASRNFPVRTSGTDTQYF; CDR3 DNA: TGTGCCAGCAGAAATTTTCCCGTTAGGACTAGCGGGACAGATACGCAGTATTTT; J gene: TRBJ2-3; clone size: -; D gene: TRBD2; V gene: TRBV6-1
CDR3 protein: CASSARLAGGGNEQFF; CDR3 DNA: TGTGCCAGCAGTGCCCGACTAGCGGGAGGAGGCAATGAGCAGTTCTTC; J gene: TRBJ2-1; clone size: many; D gene: TRBD2; V gene: TRBV2